These T cell receptor beta chains were read from a single sample in a study of Siglec-9 on CD8 T cells in melanoma. Using immunoSEQ multiplex PCR, the repertoire was profiled, and TCRdb retains in-frame clones only, with some absent. The sample shows almost 30,000 clones, about 80% of them seen only once. Sequenced material: Siglec-9- CD8+ T cells sorted from blood. Receptors were obtained from a human donor in good health. The CDR3 runs from the conserved cysteine through the conserved F or W.

v_call cdr3_aa
TRBV9 CASSPMEASGTGELFF
TRBV19 CASRNRGQETQYF
TRBV27 CASSLSGEGSGHTDTQYF
TRBV29-1 CSARTGVYEQYF
TRBV27 CASSFSGERNIQYF
TRBV11-2 CASSTKSEGPIYEQYF
TRBV9 CASRPIVGGQGSGNTIYF
TRBV7-6 CASSSHLGTGRNQPQHF
TRBV7-9 CASSFDKRGYEQYF
TRBV29-1 CSVEFGGFGDTQYF
TRBV9 CASNEIAGGPDTQYF
TRBV11-2 CASSLAPGDLNTEAFF
TRBV28 CASSPSGGGTPGNEQFF
TRBV18 CASSDRRSSTDTQYF